This T cell receptor (beta chain) was identified during a study of T cell changes during pregnancy in multiple sclerosis. Profiled with immunoSEQ multiplex PCR; TCRdb holds only in-frame clones, not every one. This sample has 25,000 to 35,000 clones, with around nine tenths found just once. Trimming took 4 bases from V and 4 from J; bases not matched to a gene: 7. The CDR3 contains 15 residues. From germline, CDR1 is SQVTM and CDR2 ANQGSEA. The V and J genes are TRBV29-1 and TRBJ2-1; TRBD2 agrees at 10 bases. This clonotype was sampled from a female donor in good health, enrolled as a control in a pregnancy study. The input for sequencing was CD4+ T cells from peripheral blood mononuclear cells, taken in the first trimester of pregnancy. The CDR3 here is CSVGVAGGRYNEQFF. DNA of the CDR3: TGCAGCGTTGGGGTAGCGGGAGGCCGTTACAATGAGCAGTTCTTC.